The 10 T cell receptor beta chains listed next were all sequenced from one sample in a study of control samples from healthy donors and cancer patients. This table comes from immunoSEQ multiplex PCR, and its TCRdb copy is limited to in-frame clones, with some not included. Of fewer than 200,000 clones in the sample, just over 90% are singletons; the top ten hold over 1.1%. The sequenced sample consisted of blood. The receptors come from a man aged 25 to 40 in good health.

The J gene is TRBJ1-1, the V gene TRBV14; D remains ambiguous. This CDR3 is 16 amino acids long. Per germline, CDR1 SGHDN and CDR2 FVKESK. Trimming shortened V by 1 base and J by 0 bases, and 12 bases separated the two germline ends. The DNA for the CDR3 is TGTGCCAGCAGCCAAGTTCACGGAATCATGAACACTGAAGCTTTCTTT. It is translated as CASSQVHGIMNTEAFF.

The chain links TRBV7-2 to TRBJ2-7; D is perhaps TRBD2 (6 bases). V was cut by 4 bases and J by 3 bases, with 10 bases left in between. From germline, CDR1 is SGHTA and CDR2 FQGNSA. This CDR3 spans 13 amino acids. The CDR3 loop is CASSSWGDYEQYF. Here the CDR3 DNA reads TGTGCCAGCAGCTCATGGGGGGACTACGAGCAGTACTTC.

J is TRBJ1-1 and V is TRBV5-6; D gene ambiguous. V lost 4 bases, J lost 0 bases, and 16 bases lay in between. The CDR3 runs to 16 residues. The germline V gene has CDR1 SGHDT and CDR2 YYEEEE. CDR3 bases: TGTGCCAGCAGCAGAGGACCGAGGGAGGTGAACACTGAAGCTTTCTTT. Translation: CASSRGPREVNTEAFF. Supplemented by reference TRBV5-6 and TRBJ1-1, the full variable domain reads DAGVTQSPTHLIKTRGQQVTLRCSPKSGHDTVSWYQQALGQGPQFIFQYYEEEERQRGNFPDRFSGHQFPNYSSELNVNALLLGDSALYLCASSRGPREVNTEAFFGQGTRLTVV.

This chain joins TRBV3-1 (or the pseudogene TRBV3-2) and TRBJ2-1; D is unresolved. Trimming shortened V by 4 bases and J by 8 bases, and 6 bases separated the two germline ends. Per the germline V gene, CDR1 is LGHDT and CDR2 is YNNKEL (reference sequence). CDR3 size: 11 residues. The CDR3 DNA follows: TGTGCCAGCAGCCGCCGAGATGAGCAGTTCTTC. Protein sequence: CASSRRDEQFF.

V is TRBV27 and J is TRBJ2-5; D may match TRBD1 or TRBD2 (6 bases each). Germline CDR1 is MNHEY and CDR2 is SMNVEV (reference sequence). The CDR3 totals 13 residues. The germline V and J ends were trimmed by 5 bases and 5 bases, with 12 bases remaining between them. The CDR3 here is CASSKGGEETQYF. The CDR3 DNA reads TGTGCCAGCAGTAAGGGGGGAGAGGAGACCCAGTACTTC.

The CDR3, as DNA: TGTGCCTGGAGGCCCAAATCGGGACAGGGAACCTACGAGCAGTACTTC. This codes for CAWRPKSGQGTYEQYF. J is TRBJ2-7 and V is TRBV30; 9 nucleotides line up with TRBD1. Germline V gene data show CDR1 as GTSNPN and CDR2 as SVGIG (reference sequence). The CDR3 is made up of 16 amino acids. V was pared by 3 bases and J by 2 bases, with 11 bases of the junction left unmatched.

This sequence joins TRBV5-1 and TRBJ1-1, with a weak D call TRBD1 (6 bases). The V end was cut by 0 bases, the J end by 2 bases, with 14 bases between. CDR3 length: 16 residues. CDR1 SGHRS and CDR2 YFSETQ come from the germline V gene. In DNA form, the CDR3 reads TGCGCCAGCAGCTTGGCGGGACGACAGGCCAACACTGAAGCTTTCTTT. Protein: CASSLAGRQANTEAFF.

V gene TRBV15 combines with J gene TRBJ2-5, with D perhaps given as TRBD1 or TRBD2 (5 bases each). CDR1 is LNHNV and CDR2 is YYDKDF in the germline V gene (reference sequence). The V gene lost 0 bases and the J gene lost 4 bases, with 9 bases spanning the gap. CDR3 length: 14 amino acids. The CDR3 protein is CATSRDQGRETQYF. For the CDR3, the DNA is TGTGCCACCAGCAGAGATCAGGGACGAGAGACCCAGTACTTC. Combining the CDR3 with reference TRBV15 and TRBJ2-5 gives the whole variable domain DAMVIQNPRYQVTQFGKPVTLSCSQTLNHNVMYWYQQKSSQAPKLLFHYYDKDFNNEADTPDNFQSRRPNTSFCFLDIRSPGLGDTAMYLCATSRDQGRETQYFGPGTRLLVL.

This rearrangement joins TRBV5-1 to TRBJ1-1, with 7 bases that match TRBD1. J lost 11 bases, V lost 2 bases, and 6 bases had no gene match. CDR1 is SGHRS, CDR2 YFSETQ, per germline. This CDR3 has 12 residues. The CDR3 region has the DNA TGCGCCAGCAGCTTCCAGGGACAGACGGCTTTCTTT. It translates to CASSFQGQTAFF.

This chain connects TRBV28 to TRBJ2-2; 8 nucleotides match TRBD2. The V gene's germline CDR1 is MDHEN and CDR2 SYDVKM. J was trimmed by 1 base and V by 7 bases; bases with no gene match: 5. The CDR3 consists of 15 residues. As DNA, the CDR3 is TGTGCCAGCAATCGGGGGGGCCAGAACACCGGGGAGCTGTTTTTT. Amino acids: CASNRGGQNTGELFF.